The T cell receptor (beta chain) described here comes from a study of T-cell reconstitution after alpha-beta-depleted transplantation in children (dated by TCRdb to about 2016). In the study overall: T-cell immune reconstitution after TCRalphabeta/CD19-depleted allogeneic hematopoietic cell transplantation in children was quantitatively tracked in the study by means of TCR repertoire profiling.

Worth noting for this clonotype: Its target antigen remains unknown. Nothing much larger sits one base from this clone, and base qualities are not available.

Taken from the germline V gene, the CDR1 and CDR2 loops are SGHVS and FQNEAQ. Cut back by 2 bases and 5 bases, the V and J ends lie 15 bases apart. The CDR3 covers 15 residues, taking in both the cysteine and the phenylalanine. The DNA shown is the 45-base CDR3, in frame from base 1. The library was made by PCR. Reads for this sample came from an Illumina HiSeq 2500. TCR library preparation used molecular barcoding, with unique molecular identifiers applied to normalize quantification of the TCRbeta repertoire. The public reads were reanalyzed by TCRdb: fastp trimming at Q25, MiXCR alignment, in-frame beta chains only. Identical CDR3 protein sequences are pooled into one entry, listed with their most common genes and DNA. Across this sample there are approximately 420,000 distinct CDR3 sequences, with about 11% seen only once. The ten most abundant clones make up 4.5% to 6.5% of the sample.

This clonotype was sampled from a human donor who donated a stem cell graft to a child with acute myeloid leukemia. Sequenced here: PBMCs from the stem cell graft donor, sampled from the stem cell graft. The V and J genes are TRBV7-8 and TRBJ2-5; matching of 7 bases hints at TRBD2 as the D gene. The sequenced DNA is TGTGCCAGCAGCTTAACTGCCAGGGGAGGGGAGACCCAGTACTTC. The resulting protein is CASSLTARGGETQYF.